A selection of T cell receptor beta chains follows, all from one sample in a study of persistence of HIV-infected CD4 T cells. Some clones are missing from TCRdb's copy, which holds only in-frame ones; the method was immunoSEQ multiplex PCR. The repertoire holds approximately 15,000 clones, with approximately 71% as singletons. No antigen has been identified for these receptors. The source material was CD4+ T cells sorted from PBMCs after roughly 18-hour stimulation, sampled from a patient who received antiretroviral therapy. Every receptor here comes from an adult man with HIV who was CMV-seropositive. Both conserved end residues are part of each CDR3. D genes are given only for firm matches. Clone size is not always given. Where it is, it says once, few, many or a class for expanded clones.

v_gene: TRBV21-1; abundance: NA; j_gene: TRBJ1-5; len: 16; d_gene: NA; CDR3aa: CASSSIDRESNQPQHF; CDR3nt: TGTGCCAGCAGCTCGATCGACAGGGAATCCAATCAGCCCCAGCATTTT
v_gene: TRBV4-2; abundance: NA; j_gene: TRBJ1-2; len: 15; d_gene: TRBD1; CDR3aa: CASSQGQGGNYGYTF; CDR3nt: TGTGCCAGCAGCCAAGGACAGGGGGGGAACTATGGCTACACCTTC
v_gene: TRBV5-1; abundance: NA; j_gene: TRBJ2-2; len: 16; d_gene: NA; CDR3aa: CASSPTGTTNTGELFF; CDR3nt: TGCGCCAGCAGCCCAACCGGGACAACGAACACCGGGGAGCTGTTTTTT
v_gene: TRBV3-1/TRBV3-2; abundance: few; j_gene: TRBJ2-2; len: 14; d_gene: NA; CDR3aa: CASSRKASTGELFF; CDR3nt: TGTGCCAGCAGCCGGAAAGCAAGCACCGGGGAGCTGTTTTTT
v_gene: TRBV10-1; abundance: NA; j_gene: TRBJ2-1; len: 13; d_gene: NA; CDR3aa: CASSESSLVEQFF; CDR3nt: TGCGCCAGCAGTGAGTCTAGTCTGGTTGAGCAGTTCTTC
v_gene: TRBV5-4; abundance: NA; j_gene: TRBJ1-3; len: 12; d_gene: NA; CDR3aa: CASSFFGNTIYF; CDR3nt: TGTGCCAGCAGCTTCTTTGGAAACACCATATATTTT
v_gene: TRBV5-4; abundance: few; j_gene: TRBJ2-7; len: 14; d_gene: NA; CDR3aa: CASSTAMGAYEQYF; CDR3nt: TGTGCCAGCAGCACCGCGATGGGTGCCTACGAGCAGTACTTC
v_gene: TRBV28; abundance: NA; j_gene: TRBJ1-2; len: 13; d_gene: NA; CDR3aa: CASQPSLNYGYTF; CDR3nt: TGTGCCAGTCAGCCGTCTTTAAACTATGGCTACACCTTC
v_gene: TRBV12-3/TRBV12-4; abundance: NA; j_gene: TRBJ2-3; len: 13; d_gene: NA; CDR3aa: CASSRDSTDTQYF; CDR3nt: TGTGCCAGCAGTAGAGACAGCACAGATACGCAGTATTTT
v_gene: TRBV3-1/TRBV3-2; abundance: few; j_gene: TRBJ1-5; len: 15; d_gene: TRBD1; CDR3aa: CASSPSEQGNQPQHF; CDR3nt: TGTGCCAGCAGCCCCTCCGAACAGGGGAATCAGCCCCAGCATTTT
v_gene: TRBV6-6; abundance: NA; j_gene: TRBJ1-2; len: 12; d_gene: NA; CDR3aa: CASSYTGLGYTF; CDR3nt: TGTGCCAGCAGTTACACAGGGCTCGGCTACACCTTC
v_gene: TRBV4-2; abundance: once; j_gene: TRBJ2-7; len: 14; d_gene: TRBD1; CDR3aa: CASSQGQGAYEQYF; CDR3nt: TGTGCCAGCAGCCAAGGACAGGGTGCCTACGAGCAGTACTTC
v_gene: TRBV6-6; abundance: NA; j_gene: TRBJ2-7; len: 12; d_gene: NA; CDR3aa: CASGGDSYEQYF; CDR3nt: TGTGCCAGCGGGGGGGACAGCTACGAGCAGTACTTC
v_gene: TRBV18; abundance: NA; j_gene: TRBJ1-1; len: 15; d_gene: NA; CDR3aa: CASSLRRDSHTEAFF; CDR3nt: TGTGCCAGCTCTCTAAGACGGGACTCGCACACTGAAGCTTTCTTT
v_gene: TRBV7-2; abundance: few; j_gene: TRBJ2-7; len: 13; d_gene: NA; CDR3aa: CASSAGGGYEQYF; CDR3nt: TGTGCCAGCAGCGCCGGGGGAGGCTACGAGCAGTACTTC
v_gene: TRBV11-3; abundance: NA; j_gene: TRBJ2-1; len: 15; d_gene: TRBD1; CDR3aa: CASSEGQFSYNEQFF; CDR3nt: TGTGCCAGCAGCGAGGGACAGTTCTCCTACAATGAGCAGTTCTTC
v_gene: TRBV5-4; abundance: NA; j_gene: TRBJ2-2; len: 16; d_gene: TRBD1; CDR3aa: CASSSGQGRNTGELFF; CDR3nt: TGTGCCAGCAGCTCAGGACAGGGCCGTAACACCGGGGAGCTGTTTTTT
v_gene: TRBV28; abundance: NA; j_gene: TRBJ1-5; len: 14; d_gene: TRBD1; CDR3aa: CASSPTGGGKPQHF; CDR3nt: TGTGCCAGCAGCCCTACAGGGGGCGGGAAGCCCCAGCATTTT
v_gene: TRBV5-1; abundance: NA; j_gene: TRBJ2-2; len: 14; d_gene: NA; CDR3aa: CASSLGENTGELFF; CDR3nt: TGCGCCAGCAGCTTGGGTGAGAACACCGGGGAGCTGTTTTTT
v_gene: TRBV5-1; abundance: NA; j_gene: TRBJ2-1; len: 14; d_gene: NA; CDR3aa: CASSSDGQYNEQFF; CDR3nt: TGCGCCAGCAGCTCGGACGGACAGTACAATGAGCAGTTCTTC
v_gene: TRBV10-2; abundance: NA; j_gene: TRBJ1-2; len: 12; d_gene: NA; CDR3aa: CASQSPFYGYTF; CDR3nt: TGCGCCAGCCAATCGCCCTTCTATGGCTACACCTTC
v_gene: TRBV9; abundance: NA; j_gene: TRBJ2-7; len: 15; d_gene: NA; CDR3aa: CASSVAAYLGLEQYF; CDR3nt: TGTGCCAGCAGCGTAGCAGCGTATCTAGGGCTCGAGCAGTACTTC
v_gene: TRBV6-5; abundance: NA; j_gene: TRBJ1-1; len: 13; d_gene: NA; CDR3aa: CASRLLRDAEAFF; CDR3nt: TGTGCCAGCAGGCTTTTAAGGGACGCTGAAGCTTTCTTT
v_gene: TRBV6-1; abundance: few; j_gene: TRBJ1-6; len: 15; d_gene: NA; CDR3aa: CASSEHGPYNSPLHF; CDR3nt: TGTGCCAGCAGTGAACACGGGCCCTATAATTCACCCCTCCACTTT
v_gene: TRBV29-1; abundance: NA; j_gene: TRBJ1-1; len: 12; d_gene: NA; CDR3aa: CSVEGPGREAFF; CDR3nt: TGCAGCGTTGAAGGTCCGGGCCGTGAAGCTTTCTTT
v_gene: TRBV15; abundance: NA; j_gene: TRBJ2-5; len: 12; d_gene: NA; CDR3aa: CATSRDMETQYF; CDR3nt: TGTGCCACCAGCAGAGATATGGAGACCCAGTACTTC
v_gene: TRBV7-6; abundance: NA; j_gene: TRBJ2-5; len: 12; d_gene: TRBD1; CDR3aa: CASSGTGETQYF; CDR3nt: TGTGCCAGCAGCGGGACAGGGGAGACCCAGTACTTC
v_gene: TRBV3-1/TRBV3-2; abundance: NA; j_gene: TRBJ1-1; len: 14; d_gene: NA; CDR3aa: CASSQAVLGAEAFF; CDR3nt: TGTGCCAGCAGCCAGGCCGTTTTGGGGGCTGAAGCTTTCTTT
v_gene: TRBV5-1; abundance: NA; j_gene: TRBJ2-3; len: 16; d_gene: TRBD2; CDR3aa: CASSPLAGGSTDTQYF; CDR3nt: TGCGCCAGCAGCCCACTAGCGGGGGGCAGCACAGATACGCAGTATTTT
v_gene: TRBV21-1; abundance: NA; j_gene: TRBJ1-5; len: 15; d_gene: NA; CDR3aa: CASSKERGNDQPQHF; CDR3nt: TGTGCCAGCAGCAAAGAGCGAGGGAACGATCAGCCCCAGCATTTT
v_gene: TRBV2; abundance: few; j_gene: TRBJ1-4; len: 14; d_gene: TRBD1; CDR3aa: CASSEGGTVEKLFF; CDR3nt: TGTGCCAGCAGTGAAGGGGGGACAGTTGAAAAACTGTTTTTT
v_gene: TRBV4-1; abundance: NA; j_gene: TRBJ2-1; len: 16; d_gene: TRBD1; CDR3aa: CASSLLEGQGVSEQFF; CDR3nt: TGCGCCAGCAGCCTTCTTGAGGGACAGGGGGTTAGTGAGCAGTTCTTC
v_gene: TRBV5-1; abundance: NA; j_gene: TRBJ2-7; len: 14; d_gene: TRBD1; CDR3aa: CASEGTGGSYEQYF; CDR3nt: TGCGCCAGCGAGGGGACAGGAGGCTCCTACGAGCAGTACTTC
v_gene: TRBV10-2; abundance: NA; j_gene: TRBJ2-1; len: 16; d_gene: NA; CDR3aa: CASCLERGPHYNEQFF; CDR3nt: TGCGCCAGCTGCCTTGAACGGGGCCCGCATTACAATGAGCAGTTCTTC
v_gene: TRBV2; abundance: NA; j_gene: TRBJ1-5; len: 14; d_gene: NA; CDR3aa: CASSVLNSNQPQHF; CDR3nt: TGTGCCAGCAGTGTACTGAATAGCAATCAGCCCCAGCATTTT
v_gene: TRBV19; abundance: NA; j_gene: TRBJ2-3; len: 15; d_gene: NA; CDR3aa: CASSRPRGGTDTQYF; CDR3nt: TGTGCCAGTAGTAGGCCCAGGGGCGGCACAGATACGCAGTATTTT
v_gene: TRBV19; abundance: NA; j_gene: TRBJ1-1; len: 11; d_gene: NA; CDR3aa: CASMLNTEAFF; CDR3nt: TGTGCCAGTATGCTGAACACTGAAGCTTTCTTT
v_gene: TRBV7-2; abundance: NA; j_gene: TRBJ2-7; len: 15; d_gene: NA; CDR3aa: CASNGRAGIFREQYF; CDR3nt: TGTGCCAGCAACGGTCGGGCCGGTATTTTTAGAGAGCAGTACTTC
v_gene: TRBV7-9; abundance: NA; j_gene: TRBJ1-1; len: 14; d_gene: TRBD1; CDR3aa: CASSLATGDTEAFF; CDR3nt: TGTGCCAGCAGCTTAGCCACAGGGGACACTGAAGCTTTCTTT
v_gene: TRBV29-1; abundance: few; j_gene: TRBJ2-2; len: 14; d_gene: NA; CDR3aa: CSVEPGRSTGELFF; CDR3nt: TGCAGCGTTGAACCCGGGCGGAGCACCGGGGAGCTGTTTTTT